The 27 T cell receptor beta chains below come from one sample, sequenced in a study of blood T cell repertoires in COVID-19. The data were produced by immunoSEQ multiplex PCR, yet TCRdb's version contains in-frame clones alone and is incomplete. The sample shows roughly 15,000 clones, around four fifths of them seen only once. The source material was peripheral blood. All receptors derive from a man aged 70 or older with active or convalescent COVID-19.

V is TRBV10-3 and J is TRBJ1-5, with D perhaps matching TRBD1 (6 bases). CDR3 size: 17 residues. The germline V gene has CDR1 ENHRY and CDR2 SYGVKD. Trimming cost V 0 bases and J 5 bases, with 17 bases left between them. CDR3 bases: TGTGCCATCAGTGAGTCTGGTATGGGGGGGCGCGATCAGCCCCAGCATTTT. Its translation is CAISESGMGGRDQPQHF.

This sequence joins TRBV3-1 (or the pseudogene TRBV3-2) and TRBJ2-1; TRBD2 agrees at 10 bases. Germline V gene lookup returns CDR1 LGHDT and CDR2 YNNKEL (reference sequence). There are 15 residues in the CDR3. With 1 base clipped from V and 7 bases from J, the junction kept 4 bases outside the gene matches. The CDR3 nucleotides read TGTGCCAGCAGCCAAGGGTCTAGCGGGAGTAATGAGCAGTTCTTC. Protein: CASSQGSSGSNEQFF.

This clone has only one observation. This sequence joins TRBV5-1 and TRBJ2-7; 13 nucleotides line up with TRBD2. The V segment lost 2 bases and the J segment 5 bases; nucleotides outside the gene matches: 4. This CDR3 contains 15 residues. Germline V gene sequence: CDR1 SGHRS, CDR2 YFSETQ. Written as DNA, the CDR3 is TGCGCCAGCAGCTTCACCGGGACTAGCGGGAACGAGCAGTACTTC. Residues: CASSFTGTSGNEQYF.

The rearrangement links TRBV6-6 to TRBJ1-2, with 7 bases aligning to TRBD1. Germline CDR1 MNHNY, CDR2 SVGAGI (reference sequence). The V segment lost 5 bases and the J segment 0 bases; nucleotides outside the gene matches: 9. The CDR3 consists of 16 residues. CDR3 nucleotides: TGTGCCAGCAGTCCCTCCGGGACAGCTACTAACTATGGCTACACCTTC. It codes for CASSPSGTATNYGYTF.

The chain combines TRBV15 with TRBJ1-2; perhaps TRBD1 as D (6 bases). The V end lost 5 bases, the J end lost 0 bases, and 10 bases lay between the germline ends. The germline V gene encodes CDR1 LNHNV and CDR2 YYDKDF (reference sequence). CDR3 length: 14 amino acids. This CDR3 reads CATSARTANYGYTF. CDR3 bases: TGTGCCACCAGCGCGCGGACAGCTAACTATGGCTACACCTTC.

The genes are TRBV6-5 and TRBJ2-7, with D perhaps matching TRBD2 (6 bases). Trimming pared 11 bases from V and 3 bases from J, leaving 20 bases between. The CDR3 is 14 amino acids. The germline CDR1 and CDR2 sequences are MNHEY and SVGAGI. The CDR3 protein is CALQRAGFGYEQYF. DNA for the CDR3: TGTGCCCTCCAACGGGCGGGGTTCGGCTACGAGCAGTACTTC.

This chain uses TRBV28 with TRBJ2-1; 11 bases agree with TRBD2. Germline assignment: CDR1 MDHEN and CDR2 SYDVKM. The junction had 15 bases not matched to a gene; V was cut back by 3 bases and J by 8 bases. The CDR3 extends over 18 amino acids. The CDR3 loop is CASSLELIAGGDRDEQFF. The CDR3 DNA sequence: TGTGCCAGCAGTTTGGAGTTAATAGCGGGGGGGGATAGGGATGAGCAGTTCTTC.

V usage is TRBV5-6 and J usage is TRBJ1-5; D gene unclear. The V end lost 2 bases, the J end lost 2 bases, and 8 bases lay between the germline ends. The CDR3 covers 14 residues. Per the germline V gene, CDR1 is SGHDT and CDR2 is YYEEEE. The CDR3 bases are TGTGCCAGCAGCTTTTGGAGCCGCAATCAGCCCCAGCATTTT. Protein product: CASSFWSRNQPQHF.

Written as DNA, the CDR3 is TGTGCCAGCAGTCGGGACATTCGGAGCTACACCTTC. It yields the protein CASSRDIRSYTF. The chain employs TRBV5-6 and TRBJ1-2; D possibly corresponds to TRBD1 (6 bases). The CDR3 is 12 amino acids. Trimming stripped 5 bases from V and 9 bases from J, with 14 bases between. Germline V gene data show CDR1 as SGHDT and CDR2 as YYEEEE.

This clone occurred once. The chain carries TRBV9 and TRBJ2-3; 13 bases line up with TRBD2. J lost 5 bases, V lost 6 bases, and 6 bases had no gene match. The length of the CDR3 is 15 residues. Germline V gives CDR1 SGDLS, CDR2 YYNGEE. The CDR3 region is CASNPRTSGGDTQYF. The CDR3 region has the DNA TGTGCCAGCAACCCCAGGACTAGCGGGGGAGATACGCAGTATTTT.

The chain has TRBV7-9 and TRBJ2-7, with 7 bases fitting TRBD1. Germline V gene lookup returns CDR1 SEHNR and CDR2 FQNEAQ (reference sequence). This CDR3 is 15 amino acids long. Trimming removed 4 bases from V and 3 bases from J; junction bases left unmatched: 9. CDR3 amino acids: CASSSLQDRYYEQYF. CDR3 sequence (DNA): TGTGCCAGCAGCTCCCTTCAGGACAGGTACTACGAGCAGTACTTC.

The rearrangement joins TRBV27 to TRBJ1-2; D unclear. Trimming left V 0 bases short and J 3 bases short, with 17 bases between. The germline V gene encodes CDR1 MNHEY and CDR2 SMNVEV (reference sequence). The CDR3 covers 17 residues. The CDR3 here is CASSLSKEIGQDYGYTF. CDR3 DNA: TGTGCCAGCAGTTTATCGAAAGAGATCGGTCAGGACTATGGCTACACCTTC.

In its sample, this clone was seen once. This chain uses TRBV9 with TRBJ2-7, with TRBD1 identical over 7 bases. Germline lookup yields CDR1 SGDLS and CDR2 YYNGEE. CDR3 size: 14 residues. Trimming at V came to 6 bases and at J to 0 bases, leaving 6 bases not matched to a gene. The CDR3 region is CASTEGASSYEQYF. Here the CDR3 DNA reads TGTGCCAGCACAGAGGGGGCAAGCTCCTACGAGCAGTACTTC.

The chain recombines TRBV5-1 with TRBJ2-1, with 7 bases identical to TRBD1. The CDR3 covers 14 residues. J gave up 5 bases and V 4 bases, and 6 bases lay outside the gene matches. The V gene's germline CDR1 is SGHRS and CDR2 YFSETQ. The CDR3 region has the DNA TGCGCCAGCAGCAGGGGGACAGCCAACAATGAGCAGTTCTTC. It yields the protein CASSRGTANNEQFF.

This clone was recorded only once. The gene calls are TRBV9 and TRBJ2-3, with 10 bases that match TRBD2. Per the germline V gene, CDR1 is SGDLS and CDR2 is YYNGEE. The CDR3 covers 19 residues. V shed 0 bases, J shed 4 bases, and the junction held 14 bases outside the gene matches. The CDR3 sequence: CASSVGWRRSGGASDTQYF. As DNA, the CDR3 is TGTGCCAGCAGCGTAGGATGGAGGAGGAGCGGGGGGGCCTCAGATACGCAGTATTTT.

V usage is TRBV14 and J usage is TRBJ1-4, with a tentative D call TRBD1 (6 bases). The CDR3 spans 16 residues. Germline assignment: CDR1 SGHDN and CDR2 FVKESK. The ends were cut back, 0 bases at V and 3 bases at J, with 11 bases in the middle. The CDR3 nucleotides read TGTGCCAGCAGCCAAGAAGGGGGAGAACCTAATGAAAAACTGTTTTTT. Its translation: CASSQEGGEPNEKLFF.

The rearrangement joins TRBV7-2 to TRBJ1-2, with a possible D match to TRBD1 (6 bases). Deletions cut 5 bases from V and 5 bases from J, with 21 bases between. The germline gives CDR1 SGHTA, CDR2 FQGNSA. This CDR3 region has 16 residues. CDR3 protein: CASSQIAGALSYGYTF. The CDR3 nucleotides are TGTGCCAGCAGCCAGATTGCAGGGGCCCTTAGTTATGGCTACACCTTC.

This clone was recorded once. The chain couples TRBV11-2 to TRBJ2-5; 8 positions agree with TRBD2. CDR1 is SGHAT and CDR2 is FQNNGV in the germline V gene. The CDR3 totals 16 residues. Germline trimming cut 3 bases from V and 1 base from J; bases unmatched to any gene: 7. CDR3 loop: CASSLGTTSGQETQYF. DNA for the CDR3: TGTGCCAGCAGCTTGGGGACCACTAGCGGCCAAGAGACCCAGTACTTC.

The CDR3 DNA sequence: TGTGCCAGCAGCCAAGATGTCGCACAGGGGGCAAGGCAGTACTTC. Translating it yields CASSQDVAQGARQYF. The chain is built from TRBV3-1 (or the pseudogene TRBV3-2) and TRBJ2-7; 9 bases are a match to TRBD1. CDR3 length: 15 amino acids. The ends lost 0 bases at V and 9 bases at J; junction bases unmatched: 9. Germline V CDR1 and CDR2: LGHDT, YNNKEL (reference sequence).

CDR3 DNA sequence: TGTGCCAGTAGTATTAGGTCCGTCTCGGGGACTGAAGCTTTCTTT. The encoded protein is CASSIRSVSGTEAFF. The V gene is TRBV19, the J gene TRBJ1-1; D is ambiguous. The CDR3 is 15 residues long. Per germline, CDR1 LNHDA and CDR2 SQIVND (reference sequence). Trimming left V 3 bases short and J 5 bases short, with 16 bases between. Complete variable domain (other parts from reference TRBV19 and TRBJ1-1): DGGITQSPKYLFRKEGQNVTLSCEQNLNHDAMYWYRQDPGQGLRLIYYSQIVNDFQKGDIAEGYSVSREKKESFPLTVTSAQKNPTAFYLCASSIRSVSGTEAFFGQGTRLTVV.

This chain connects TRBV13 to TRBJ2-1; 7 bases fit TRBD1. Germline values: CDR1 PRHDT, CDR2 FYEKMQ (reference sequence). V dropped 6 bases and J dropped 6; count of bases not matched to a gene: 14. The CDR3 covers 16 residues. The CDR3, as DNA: TGTGCCAGCAGTGACCGGACAGGTTCTTCCCGCAATGAGCAGTTCTTC. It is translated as CASSDRTGSSRNEQFF.

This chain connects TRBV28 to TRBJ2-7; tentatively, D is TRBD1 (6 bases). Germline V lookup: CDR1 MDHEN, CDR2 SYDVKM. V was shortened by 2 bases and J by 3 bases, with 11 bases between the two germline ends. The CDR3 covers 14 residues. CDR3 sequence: CASSLQGRGYEQYF. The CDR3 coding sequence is TGTGCCAGCAGTTTACAGGGCAGGGGCTACGAGCAGTACTTC.

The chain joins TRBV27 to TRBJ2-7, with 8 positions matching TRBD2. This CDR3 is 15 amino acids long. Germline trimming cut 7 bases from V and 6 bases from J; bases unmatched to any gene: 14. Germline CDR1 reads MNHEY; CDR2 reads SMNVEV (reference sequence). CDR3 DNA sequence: TGTGCCAGCATTGCGGGCAGCGGGGGCCAGGGCGAGCAGTACTTC. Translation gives CASIAGSGGQGEQYF.

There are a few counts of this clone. The CDR3 is CSPTGGYEQYF. The CDR3 DNA follows: TGCAGCCCAACAGGGGGCTACGAGCAGTACTTC. The rearrangement uses TRBV29-1 and TRBJ2-7; 8 bases fit TRBD1. Germline lookup yields CDR1 SQVTM and CDR2 ANQGSEA. The ends lost 8 bases at V and 3 bases at J; junction bases unmatched: 3. The length of the CDR3 is 11 residues.

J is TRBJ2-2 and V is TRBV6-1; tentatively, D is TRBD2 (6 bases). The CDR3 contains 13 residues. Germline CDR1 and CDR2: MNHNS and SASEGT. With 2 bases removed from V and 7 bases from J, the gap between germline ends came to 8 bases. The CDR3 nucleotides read TGTGCCAGCAGTGAATCGGGGGTCGGGGAGCTGTTTTTT. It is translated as CASSESGVGELFF.

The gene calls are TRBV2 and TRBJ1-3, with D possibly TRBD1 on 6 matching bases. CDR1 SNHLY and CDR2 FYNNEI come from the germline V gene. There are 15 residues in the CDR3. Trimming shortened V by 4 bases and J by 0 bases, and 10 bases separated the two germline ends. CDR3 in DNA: TGTGCCAGCAGTGTTCTGGACAGCTCTGGAAACACCATATATTTT. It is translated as CASSVLDSSGNTIYF.

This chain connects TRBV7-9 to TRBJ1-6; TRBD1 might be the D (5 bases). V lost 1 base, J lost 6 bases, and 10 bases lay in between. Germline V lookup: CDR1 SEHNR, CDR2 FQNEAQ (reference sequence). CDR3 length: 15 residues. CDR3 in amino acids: CASSLEVGPNSPLHF. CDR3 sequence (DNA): TGTGCCAGCAGCTTAGAAGTGGGGCCTAATTCACCCCTCCACTTT.